The sequence of this T cell receptor (beta chain) was determined in a study of response to subunit inactivated influenza vaccine. About this clonotype: The target antigen is unknown.

TCRdb analysed the RT-PCR reads with MiXCR anew, one entry per CDR3 protein. In the table there are 590,000 or so distinct CDR3 sequences, about 14% of which are singletons. Study-level findings and limits: Only a handful of new T cells, the authors suggested, are recruited with each seasonal influenza vaccination.

The CDR3 covers 20 residues. Germline CDR1 is SGHDT and CDR2 is YYEEEE. J lost 3 bases, V lost 4 bases, and 18 bases had no gene match. The sample consisted of PBMCs from blood, taken approximately 15 days before vaccination. This chain uses TRBV5-6 with TRBJ2-7; TRBD2 matches at 14 bases. The sequence came from a man in his fifties or sixties who received an inactivated influenza vaccine. CDR3 coding DNA: TGTGCCAGCAGCGTCGGGGAGGACCCGGGACTAGCGGGAGCTTTCTACGAGCAGTACTTC. It translates to CASSVGEDPGLAGAFYEQYF.